This TCR beta chain was sequenced for a study of CD8+CD57+ T cells in acquired aplastic anemia. Study results and caveats: A set of 25 to 35 CD8+ CDR3 sequences was shared between patients and controls, and these sequences appeared highly expressed in patients. Patient and control CD8+ Simpson's diversity was not significantly different.

Genomic DNA, the template, was used for profiling of the TCR beta VDJ and CDR3. TCRdb itself ran the reads through MiXCR, one entry per CDR3 protein. The sample records more than 250,000 distinct CDR3 sequences, around 60% being singletons. Points on this clonotype: Its antigen is not known.

The sequenced sample was sorted CD4+, CD8+, or CD8+CD57+ T cells (not recorded which) from PBMCs. This sequence originates from a human donor with severe aplastic anemia or a healthy control (not recorded which).

CDR3 region: CASLGLAGETQYF. The CDR3 DNA reads as TGTGCCAGCCTGGGACTAGCGGGGGAGACCCAGTACTTC. The V gene is TRBV2, the J gene TRBJ2-1, with TRBD2 matching over 13 bases. The closer fit of TRBJ2-5 to the DNA end suggests the J call may be wrong. Germline lookup yields CDR1 SNHLY and CDR2 FYNNEI. The CDR3 covers 13 residues.